This T cell receptor beta chain came from a study of human T cells and chemical hapten exposure. Study-wide background: It was small differences in pooled library volume that mainly caused per-sample TCR yields to vary.

Each CDR3 protein gets one entry after TCRdb re-called the RACE reads with MiXCR. The table shows 250,000 to 300,000 distinct CDR3 sequences, with 7.5% to 8% occurring only once. The germline V and J ends were trimmed by 3 bases and 4 bases, with 11 bases remaining between them. Germline CDR1 SGHTA, CDR2 FQGNSA. This CDR3 spans 14 amino acids. Noted time point: pre-sensitization, week 0. Sample treatment: therapeutic diphenylcyclopropenone sensitization with weekly scalp DPC. In its sample, this clonotype was seen a few times. The chain couples TRBV7-2 to TRBJ2-3, with a tentative D call TRBD2 (5 bases). The sequencing here drew on whole blood, taken in connection with sensitization to the hapten diphenylcyclopropenone (DPC). The sequence was collected from a young man with alopecia areata. Some clones in this sample may be carry-over from other donors' samples. CDR3: CASSFSRGPDTQYF. The CDR3 coding sequence is TGTGCCAGCAGCTTCAGCAGAGGGCCAGATACGCAGTATTTT.